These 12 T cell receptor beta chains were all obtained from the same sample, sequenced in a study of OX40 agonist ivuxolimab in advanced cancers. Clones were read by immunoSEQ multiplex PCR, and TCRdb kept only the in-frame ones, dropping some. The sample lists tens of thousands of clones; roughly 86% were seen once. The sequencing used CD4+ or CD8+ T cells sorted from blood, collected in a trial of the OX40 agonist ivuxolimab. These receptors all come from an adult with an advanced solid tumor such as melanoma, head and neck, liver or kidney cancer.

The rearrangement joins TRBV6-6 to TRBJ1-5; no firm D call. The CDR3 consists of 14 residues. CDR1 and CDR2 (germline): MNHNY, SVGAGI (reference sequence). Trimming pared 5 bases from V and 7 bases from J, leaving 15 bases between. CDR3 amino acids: CASSPPKGWQPQHF. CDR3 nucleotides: TGTGCCAGCAGTCCCCCCAAGGGATGGCAGCCCCAGCATTTT.

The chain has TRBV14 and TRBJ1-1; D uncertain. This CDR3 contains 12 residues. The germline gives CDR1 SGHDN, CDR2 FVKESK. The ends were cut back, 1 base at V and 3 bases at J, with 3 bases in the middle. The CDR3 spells CASSQVYTEAFF. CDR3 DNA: TGTGCCAGCAGCCAAGTTTACACTGAAGCTTTCTTT.

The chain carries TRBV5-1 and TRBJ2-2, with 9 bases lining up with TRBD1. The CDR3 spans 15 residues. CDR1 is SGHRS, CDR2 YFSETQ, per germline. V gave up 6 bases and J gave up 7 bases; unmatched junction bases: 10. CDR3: CASNWDRVEIGELFF. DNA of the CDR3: TGCGCCAGCAACTGGGACAGGGTTGAAATCGGGGAGCTGTTTTTT. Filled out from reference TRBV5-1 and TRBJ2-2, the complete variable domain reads KAGVTQTPRYLIKTRGQQVTLSCSPISGHRSVSWYQQTPGQGLQFLFEYFSETQRNKGNFPGRFSGRQFSNSRSEMNVSTLELGDSALYLCASNWDRVEIGELFFGEGSRLTVL.

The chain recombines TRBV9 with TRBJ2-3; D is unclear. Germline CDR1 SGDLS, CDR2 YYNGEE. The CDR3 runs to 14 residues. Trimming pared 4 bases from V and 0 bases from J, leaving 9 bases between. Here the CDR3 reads CASSPSTSTDTQYF. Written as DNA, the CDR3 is TGTGCCAGCAGCCCCTCTACTAGCACAGATACGCAGTATTTT.

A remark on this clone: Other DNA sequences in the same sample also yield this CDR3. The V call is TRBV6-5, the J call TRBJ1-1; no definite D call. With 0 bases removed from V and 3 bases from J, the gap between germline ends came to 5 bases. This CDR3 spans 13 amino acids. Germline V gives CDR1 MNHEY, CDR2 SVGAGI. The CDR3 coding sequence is TGTGCCAGCAGTTACTCAAGGGACACTGAAGCTTTCTTT. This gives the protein CASSYSRDTEAFF.

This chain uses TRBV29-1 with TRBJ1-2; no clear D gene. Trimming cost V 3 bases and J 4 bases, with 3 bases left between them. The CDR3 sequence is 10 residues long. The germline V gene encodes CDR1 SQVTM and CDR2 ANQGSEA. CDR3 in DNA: TGCAGCGTTGATCCCTATGGCTACACCTTC. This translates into CSVDPYGYTF.

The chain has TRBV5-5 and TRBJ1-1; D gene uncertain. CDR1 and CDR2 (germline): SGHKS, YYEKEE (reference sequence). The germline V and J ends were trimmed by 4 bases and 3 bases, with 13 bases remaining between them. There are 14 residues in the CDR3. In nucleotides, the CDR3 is TGTGCCAGCAGCACCTACGGGCGCGACACTGAAGCTTTCTTT. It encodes CASSTYGRDTEAFF.

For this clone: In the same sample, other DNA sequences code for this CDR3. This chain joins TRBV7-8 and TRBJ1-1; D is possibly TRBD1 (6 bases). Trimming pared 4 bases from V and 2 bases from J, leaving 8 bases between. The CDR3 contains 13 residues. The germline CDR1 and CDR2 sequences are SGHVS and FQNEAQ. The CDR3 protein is CASSSRGNTEAFF. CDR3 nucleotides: TGTGCCAGCAGCTCCAGGGGTAACACTGAAGCTTTCTTT.

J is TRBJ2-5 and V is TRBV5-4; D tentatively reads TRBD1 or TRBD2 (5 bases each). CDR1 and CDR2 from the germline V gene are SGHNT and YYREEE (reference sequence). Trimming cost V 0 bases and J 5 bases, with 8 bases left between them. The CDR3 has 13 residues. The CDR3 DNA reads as TGTGCCAGCAGCTTGGTGGGGGAGGAGACCCAGTACTTC. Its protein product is CASSLVGEETQYF.

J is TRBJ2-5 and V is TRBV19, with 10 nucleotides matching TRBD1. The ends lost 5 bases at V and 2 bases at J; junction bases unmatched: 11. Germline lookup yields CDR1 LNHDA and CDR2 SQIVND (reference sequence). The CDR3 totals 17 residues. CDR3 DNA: TGTGCCAGTAGTGTGCCTAAAGGGACAGGGGAGCAAGAGACCCAGTACTTC. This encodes CASSVPKGTGEQETQYF.

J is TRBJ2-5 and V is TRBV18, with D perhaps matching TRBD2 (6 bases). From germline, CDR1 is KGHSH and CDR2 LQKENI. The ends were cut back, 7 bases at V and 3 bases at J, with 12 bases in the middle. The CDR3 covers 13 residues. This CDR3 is CASFREPKETQYF. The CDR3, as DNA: TGTGCCAGCTTCCGGGAGCCCAAAGAGACCCAGTACTTC.

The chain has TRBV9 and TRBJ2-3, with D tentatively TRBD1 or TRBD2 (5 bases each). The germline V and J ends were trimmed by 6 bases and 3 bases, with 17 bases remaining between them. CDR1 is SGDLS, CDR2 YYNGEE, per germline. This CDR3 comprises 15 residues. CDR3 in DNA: TGTGCCAGCACCTCCGAGGGGAGTCGGACAGATACGCAGTATTTT. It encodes CASTSEGSRTDTQYF.